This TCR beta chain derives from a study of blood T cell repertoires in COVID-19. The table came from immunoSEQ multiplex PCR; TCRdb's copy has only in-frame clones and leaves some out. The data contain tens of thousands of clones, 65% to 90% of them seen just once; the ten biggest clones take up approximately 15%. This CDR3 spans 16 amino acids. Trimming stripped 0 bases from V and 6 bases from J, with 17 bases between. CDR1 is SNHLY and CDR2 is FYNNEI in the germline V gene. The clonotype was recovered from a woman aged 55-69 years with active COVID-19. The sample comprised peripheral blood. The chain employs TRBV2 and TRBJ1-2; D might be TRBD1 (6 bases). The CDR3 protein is CASSEALRRGGDGYTF. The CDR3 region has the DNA TGTGCCAGCAGTGAAGCGCTTCGGAGGGGGGGCGATGGCTACACCTTC.